The rows below give T cell receptor beta chains drawn from one sample of a study of T cells in Graves' hyperthyroidism and ophthalmopathy. TCRdb called the multiplex PCR reads again in MiXCR, with one record for every CDR3 protein. The repertoire holds around 340,000 distinct CDR3 sequences, with about a sixth as singletons. Input material: blood. The receptors were sampled from a woman aged 25-40 years with Graves' hyperthyroidism that later progressed to Graves' ophthalmopathy. The CDR3 runs from the conserved cysteine through the conserved F or W. D genes are given only for firm matches. Only part of the rows carry a size: once, few, many, or a class if the clone is expanded.

J,size,D,V,CDR3,DNA
TRBJ2-3,-,TRBD2,TRBV7-8,CASRLAGGPVDTQYF,TGTGCCAGCAGGCTAGCGGGAGGGCCTGTAGATACGCAGTATTTT
TRBJ1-2,-,-,TRBV18,CASSPGHRGAVYGYTF,TGTGCCAGCTCACCAGGACATCGGGGGGCAGTCTATGGCTACACCTTC
TRBJ2-7,many,TRBD2,TRBV10-3,CATVGLVGAYEQYF,TGTGCCACCGTCGGACTAGTGGGGGCCTACGAGCAGTACTTC
TRBJ2-7,many,-,TRBV2,CASSPRERVLPIYEQYF,TGTGCCAGCAGTCCTAGGGAGCGGGTCCTACCTATCTACGAGCAGTACTTC
TRBJ2-1,many,-,TRBV20-1,CSAGLLDYNEQFF,TGCAGTGCCGGACTACTCGACTACAATGAGCAGTTCTTC
TRBJ2-7,many,-,TRBV20-1,CSAPGQYEQYF,TGCAGTGCTCCCGGACAGTACGAGCAGTACTTC
TRBJ1-5,-,-,TRBV2,CASSEGGDGNQPQHF,TGTGCCAGCAGTGAAGGGGGGGACGGCAATCAGCCCCAGCATTTT
TRBJ2-7,many,TRBD1,TRBV7-9,CASSAAGTGDYEQYF,TGTGCCAGCAGCGCCGCCGGGACAGGGGATTACGAGCAGTACTTC
TRBJ1-1,-,-,TRBV13,CASSLVYLVGQTNTEAFF,TGTGCCAGCAGCTTAGTTTATTTGGTCGGACAGACCAACACTGAAGCTTTCTTT
TRBJ1-2,many,-,TRBV5-1,CASSLAGREVDGYTF,TGCGCCAGCAGCTTGGCCGGGAGGGAAGTAGATGGCTACACCTTC
TRBJ1-1,many,-,TRBV12-3/TRBV12-4,CASTPGGGVPEAFF,TGTGCCAGCACTCCGGGTGGGGGGGTGCCTGAAGCTTTCTTT
TRBJ1-1,-,-,TRBV19,CASRTVWNTEAFF,TGTGCCAGTAGGACGGTGTGGAACACTGAAGCTTTCTTT
TRBJ2-7,many,TRBD1,TRBV13,CASSLGQGGFEQYF,TGTGCCAGCAGCCTGGGACAGGGGGGATTCGAGCAGTACTTC
TRBJ1-2,many,TRBD1,TRBV5-1,CASSVQGDYGYTF,TGCGCCAGCAGCGTCCAGGGGGACTATGGCTACACCTTC
TRBJ2-1,many,-,TRBV15,CATSLGAGALDEQFF,TGTGCCACCAGCCTGGGGGCAGGGGCGTTGGATGAGCAGTTCTTC
TRBJ1-2,many,TRBD1,TRBV28,CASSPGQGRYGYTF,TGTGCCAGCAGTCCCGGACAGGGGAGGTATGGCTACACCTTC
TRBJ2-1,many,TRBD1,TRBV30,CAWTTGADYNEQFF,TGTGCCTGGACCACAGGGGCCGATTACAATGAGCAGTTCTTC
TRBJ2-7,many,TRBD2,TRBV30,CAWTFGGGAEQYF,TGTGCCTGGACCTTTGGCGGGGGGGCCGAGCAGTACTTC
TRBJ1-3,many,-,TRBV27,CASSPSLGESGNTIYF,TGTGCCAGCAGTCCCTCCCTCGGAGAATCGGGAAACACCATATATTTT
TRBJ2-1,-,-,TRBV4-1,CASSHLAVGPGRNEQFF,TGCGCCAGCAGCCATTTAGCCGTAGGACCGGGACGCAATGAGCAGTTCTTC
TRBJ2-7,many,TRBD1,TRBV27,CASTHGTGGYEQYF,TGTGCCAGCACCCACGGGACAGGGGGCTACGAGCAGTACTTC
TRBJ1-5,many,-,TRBV20-1,CSARDNSNQPQHF,TGCAGTGCTAGAGATAATAGCAATCAGCCCCAGCATTTT
TRBJ1-5,-,TRBD1,TRBV19,CASNPGQGAIQPQHF,TGTGCCAGTAACCCCGGACAGGGGGCGATTCAGCCCCAGCATTTT
TRBJ1-2,few,-,TRBV25-1,CASSAPVVGGGFGGYGYTF,TGTGCCAGCAGTGCCCCGGTCGTAGGAGGGGGGTTTGGTGGCTATGGCTACACCTTC
TRBJ2-7,many,TRBD2,TRBV19,CASSMRAGGVYEQYF,TGTGCCAGTAGTATGAGAGCGGGAGGCGTCTACGAGCAGTACTTC
TRBJ2-3,few,-,TRBV24-1,CATSVGQVTDTQYF,TGTGCCACCAGTGTGGGACAAGTCACAGATACGCAGTATTTT
TRBJ2-1,-,TRBD1,TRBV2,CASSERDRGRQVF,TGTGCCAGCAGTGAAAGGGACAGGGGACGTCAGGTCTTC
TRBJ1-1,many,-,TRBV6-1,CASSLLRGAFF,TGTGCCAGCAGCCTCCTCCGGGGAGCTTTCTTT
TRBJ1-2,many,-,TRBV2,CASSEKGVSYGYTF,TGTGCCAGCAGTGAAAAGGGCGTGAGCTATGGCTACACCTTC
TRBJ2-1,-,-,TRBV29-1,CSVDGSSYNEQFF,TGCAGCGTTGATGGGAGCTCCTACAATGAGCAGTTCTTC
TRBJ1-2,few,-,TRBV10-2,CASSDSVREAYKDYGYTF,TGCGCCAGCAGTGATTCCGTCAGGGAGGCCTATAAGGACTATGGCTACACCTTC
TRBJ2-7,-,-,TRBV9,CASSPREGAIPLSYEQYF,TGTGCCAGCAGCCCCAGGGAGGGGGCGATCCCTCTCTCCTACGAGCAGTACTTC
TRBJ1-2,few,TRBD1,TRBV7-9,CAIIGQGNYGYTF,TGTGCCATCATAGGACAGGGGAACTATGGCTACACCTTC
TRBJ1-1,many,TRBD1,TRBV27,CASSLTGGSTEAFF,TGCGCCAGCAGCTTGACAGGGGGAAGCACTGAAGCTTTCTTT
TRBJ2-3,-,TRBD2,TRBV5-8,CASSLSGGSSGDTQYF,TGTGCCAGCAGCTTGTCGGGCGGGAGCTCGGGGGATACGCAGTATTTT
TRBJ2-7,many,TRBD2,TRBV27,CASSPGPAGTSGSYEQYF,TGTGCCAGCAGTCCCGGGCCTGCCGGGACTAGCGGTTCCTACGAGCAGTACTTC
TRBJ1-4,many,-,TRBV29-1,CSVDGGTNEKLFF,TGCAGCGTTGACGGCGGAACTAATGAAAAACTGTTTTTT
TRBJ2-7,once,-,TRBV27,CASSFFSGGRNDYEQYF,TGTGCCAGCAGTTTCTTTTCCGGCGGGCGGAATGACTACGAGCAGTACTTC
TRBJ2-3,many,TRBD2,TRBV7-9,CASSLTGAGGTDTQYF,TGTGCCAGCAGCTTAACAGGTGCGGGAGGCACAGATACGCAGTATTTT
TRBJ2-5,few,-,TRBV6-5,CASSYAEETQYF,TGTGCCAGCAGTTACGCTGAAGAGACCCAGTACTTC
TRBJ1-5,-,TRBD1,TRBV10-2,CATSLSGTGSNQPQHF,TGCGCCACCTCTTTATCCGGGACAGGGAGCAATCAGCCCCAGCATTTT
TRBJ1-5,few,-,TRBV5-8,CASSFAGYSNQPQHF,TGTGCCAGCAGCTTTGCAGGATATAGCAATCAGCCCCAGCATTTT
TRBJ2-7,-,-,TRBV29-1,CSGRPGTGYEQYF,TGCAGCGGGCGCCCGGGCACCGGCTACGAGCAGTACTTC
TRBJ2-7,many,TRBD2,TRBV5-1,CASSFLTSGGYEQYF,TGCGCCAGCAGCTTTTTAACTAGCGGGGGATACGAGCAGTACTTC
TRBJ1-1,many,-,TRBV19,CASSKEETEAFF,TGTGCCAGTAGTAAGGAAGAGACTGAAGCTTTCTTT
TRBJ2-1,-,TRBD2,TRBV4-1,CASSQEVGLVLREQFF,TGCGCCAGCAGCCAAGAAGTGGGACTAGTCCTTCGGGAGCAGTTCTTC
TRBJ2-1,many,-,TRBV28,CASSTLKFGNNEQFF,TGTGCCAGCAGTACCCTAAAATTTGGCAACAATGAGCAGTTCTTC
TRBJ1-4,-,-,TRBV5-4,CASSFRRGRHEKLFF,TGTGCCAGCAGCTTTCGGAGGGGTCGCCATGAAAAACTGTTTTTT
TRBJ2-7,-,-,TRBV29-1,CSVEEVSRYEQYF,TGCAGCGTCGAAGAGGTTTCACGGTACGAGCAGTACTTC